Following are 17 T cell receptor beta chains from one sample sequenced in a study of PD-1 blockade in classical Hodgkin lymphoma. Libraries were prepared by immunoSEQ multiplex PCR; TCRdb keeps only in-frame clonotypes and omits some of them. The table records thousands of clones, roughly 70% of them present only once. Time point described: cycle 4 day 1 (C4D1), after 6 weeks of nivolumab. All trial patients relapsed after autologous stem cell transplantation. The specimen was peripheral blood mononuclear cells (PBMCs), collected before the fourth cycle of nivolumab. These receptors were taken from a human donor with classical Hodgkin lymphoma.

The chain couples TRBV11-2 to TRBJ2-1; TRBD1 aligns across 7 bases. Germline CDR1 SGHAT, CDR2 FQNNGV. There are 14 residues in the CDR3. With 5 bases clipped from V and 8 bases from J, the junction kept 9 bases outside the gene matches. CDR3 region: CASSVRQGWDEQFF. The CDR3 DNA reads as TGTGCCAGCAGCGTGAGACAGGGTTGGGATGAGCAGTTCTTC.

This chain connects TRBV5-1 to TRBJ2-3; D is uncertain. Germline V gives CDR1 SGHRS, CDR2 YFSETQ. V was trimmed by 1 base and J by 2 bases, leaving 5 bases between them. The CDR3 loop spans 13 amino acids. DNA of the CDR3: TGCGCCAGCAGCTTGTTGTTCACAGATACGCAGTATTTT. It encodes CASSLLFTDTQYF.

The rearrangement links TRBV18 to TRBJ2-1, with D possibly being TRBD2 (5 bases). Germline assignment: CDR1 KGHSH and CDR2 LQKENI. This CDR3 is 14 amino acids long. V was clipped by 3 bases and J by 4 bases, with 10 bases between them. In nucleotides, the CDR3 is TGTGCCAGCTCACCGATTGGGAGTTACAATGAGCAGTTCTTC. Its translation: CASSPIGSYNEQFF.

CDR3 protein: CASSVGGSGRAADTQYF. The CDR3 DNA sequence: TGTGCCAGCAGCGTAGGGGGTAGCGGGAGGGCCGCAGATACGCAGTATTTT. V gene TRBV9 combines with J gene TRBJ2-3, with 11 nucleotides matching TRBD2. This CDR3 region has 17 residues. The trim removed 0 bases at V and 4 bases at J, leaving 7 bases unmatched. CDR1 and CDR2 (germline): SGDLS, YYNGEE.

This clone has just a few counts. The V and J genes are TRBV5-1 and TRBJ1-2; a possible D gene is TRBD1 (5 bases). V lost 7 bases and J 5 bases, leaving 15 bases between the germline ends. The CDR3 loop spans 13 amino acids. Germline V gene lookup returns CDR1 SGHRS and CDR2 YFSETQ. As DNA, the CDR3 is TGCGCCAGCGGTACAACGGGGCAATATGGCTACACCTTC. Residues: CASGTTGQYGYTF.

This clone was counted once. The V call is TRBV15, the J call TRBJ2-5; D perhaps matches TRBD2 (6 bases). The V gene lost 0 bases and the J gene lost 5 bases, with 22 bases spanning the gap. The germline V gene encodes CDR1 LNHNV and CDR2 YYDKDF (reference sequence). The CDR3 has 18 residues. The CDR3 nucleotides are TGTGCCACCAGCAGAGATCCAGAGGCGCCGGGACTCAGCGAGACCCAGTACTTC. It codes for CATSRDPEAPGLSETQYF.

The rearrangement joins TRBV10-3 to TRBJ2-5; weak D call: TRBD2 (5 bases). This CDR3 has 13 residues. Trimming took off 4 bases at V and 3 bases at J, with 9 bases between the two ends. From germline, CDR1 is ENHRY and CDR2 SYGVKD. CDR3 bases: TGTGCCATCAGTGGGGCCGGGGAAGAGACCCAGTACTTC. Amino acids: CAISGAGEETQYF.

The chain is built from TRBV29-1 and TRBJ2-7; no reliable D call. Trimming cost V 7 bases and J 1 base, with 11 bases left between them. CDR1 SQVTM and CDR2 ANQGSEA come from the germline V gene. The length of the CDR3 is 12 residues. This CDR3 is CSAASDSYEQYF. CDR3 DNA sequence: TGCAGCGCCGCCAGCGATTCCTACGAGCAGTACTTC.

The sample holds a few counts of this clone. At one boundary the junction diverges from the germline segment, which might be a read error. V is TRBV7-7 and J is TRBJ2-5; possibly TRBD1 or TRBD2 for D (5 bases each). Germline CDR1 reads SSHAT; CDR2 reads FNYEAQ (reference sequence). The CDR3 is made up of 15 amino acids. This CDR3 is CASSKAGTEKETQYF. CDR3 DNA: TGTGCTAGCAGCAAAGCCGGGACGGAAAAAGAGACCCAGTACTTC. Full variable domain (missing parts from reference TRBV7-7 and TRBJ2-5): GAGVSQSPRYKVTKRGQDVTLRCDPISSHATLYWYQQALGQGPEFLTYFNYEAQPDKSGLPSDRFSAERPEGSISTLTIQRTEQRDSAMYRCASSKAGTEKETQYFGPGTRLLVL.

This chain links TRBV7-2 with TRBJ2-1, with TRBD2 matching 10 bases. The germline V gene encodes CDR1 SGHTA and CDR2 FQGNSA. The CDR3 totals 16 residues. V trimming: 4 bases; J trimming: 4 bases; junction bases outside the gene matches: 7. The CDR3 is CASSYAGTSAYNEQFF. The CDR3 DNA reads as TGTGCCAGCAGCTACGCCGGGACTAGCGCGTACAATGAGCAGTTCTTC. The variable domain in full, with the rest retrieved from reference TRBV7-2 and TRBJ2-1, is GAGVSQSPSNKVTEKGKDVELRCDPISGHTALYWYRQSLGQGLEFLIYFQGNSAPDKSGLPSDRFSAERTGGSVSTLTIQRTQQEDSAVYLCASSYAGTSAYNEQFFGPGTRLTVL.

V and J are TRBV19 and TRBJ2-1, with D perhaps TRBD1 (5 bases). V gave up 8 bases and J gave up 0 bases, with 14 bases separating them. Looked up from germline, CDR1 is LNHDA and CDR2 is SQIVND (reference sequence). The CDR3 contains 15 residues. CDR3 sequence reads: CASSERGSSYNEQFF. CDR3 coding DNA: TGTGCCAGTTCGGAAAGGGGAAGCTCCTACAATGAGCAGTTCTTC.

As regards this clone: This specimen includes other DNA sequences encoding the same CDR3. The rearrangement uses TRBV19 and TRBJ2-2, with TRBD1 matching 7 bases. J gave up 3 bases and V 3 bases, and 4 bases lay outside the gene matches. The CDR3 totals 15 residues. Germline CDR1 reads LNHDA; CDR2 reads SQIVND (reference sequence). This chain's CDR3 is CASSIRRGYTGELFF. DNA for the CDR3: TGTGCCAGTAGTATTCGCAGGGGGTACACCGGGGAGCTGTTTTTT.

CDR3 loop: CASSELTEQYF. The CDR3 coding sequence is TGTGCCAGCAGTGAATTAACCGAGCAGTACTTC. The chain has TRBV25-1 and TRBJ2-7; unclear D gene. Trimming pared 1 base from V and 6 bases from J, leaving 4 bases between. The CDR3 runs 11 residues. Germline V gene lookup returns CDR1 MGHDK and CDR2 SYGVNS.

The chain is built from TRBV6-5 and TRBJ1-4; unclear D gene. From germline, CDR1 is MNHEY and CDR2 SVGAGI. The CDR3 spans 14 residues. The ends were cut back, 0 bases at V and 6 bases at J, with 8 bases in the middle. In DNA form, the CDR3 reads TGTGCCAGCAGTTACTCAAGGGCCGATGAAAAACTGTTTTTT. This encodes CASSYSRADEKLFF.

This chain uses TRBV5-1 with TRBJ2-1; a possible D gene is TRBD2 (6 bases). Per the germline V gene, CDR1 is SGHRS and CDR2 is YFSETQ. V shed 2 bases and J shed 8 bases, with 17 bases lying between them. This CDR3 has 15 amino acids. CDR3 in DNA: TGCGCCAGCAGCTTTCGGGACTCCCCAGTGGATGAGCAGTTCTTC. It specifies CASSFRDSPVDEQFF.

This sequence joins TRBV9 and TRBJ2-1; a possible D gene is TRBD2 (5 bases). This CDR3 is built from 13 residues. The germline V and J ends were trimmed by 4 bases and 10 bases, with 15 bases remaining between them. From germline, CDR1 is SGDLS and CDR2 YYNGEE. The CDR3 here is CASSYREEREQFF. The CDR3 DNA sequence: TGTGCCAGCAGCTACCGTGAGGAGCGGGAGCAGTTCTTC. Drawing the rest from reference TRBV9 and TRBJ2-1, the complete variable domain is DSGVTQTPKHLITATGQRVTLRCSPRSGDLSVYWYQQSLDQGLQFLIQYYNGEERAKGNILERFSAQQFPDLHSELNLSSLELGDSALYFCASSYREEREQFFGPGTRLTVL.

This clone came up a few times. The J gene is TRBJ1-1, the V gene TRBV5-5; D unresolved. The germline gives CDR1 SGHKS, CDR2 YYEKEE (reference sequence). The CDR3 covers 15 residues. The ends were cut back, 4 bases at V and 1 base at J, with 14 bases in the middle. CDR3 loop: CASSPPSGRNTEAFF. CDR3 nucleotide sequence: TGTGCCAGCAGCCCCCCAAGCGGGAGGAACACTGAAGCTTTCTTT.